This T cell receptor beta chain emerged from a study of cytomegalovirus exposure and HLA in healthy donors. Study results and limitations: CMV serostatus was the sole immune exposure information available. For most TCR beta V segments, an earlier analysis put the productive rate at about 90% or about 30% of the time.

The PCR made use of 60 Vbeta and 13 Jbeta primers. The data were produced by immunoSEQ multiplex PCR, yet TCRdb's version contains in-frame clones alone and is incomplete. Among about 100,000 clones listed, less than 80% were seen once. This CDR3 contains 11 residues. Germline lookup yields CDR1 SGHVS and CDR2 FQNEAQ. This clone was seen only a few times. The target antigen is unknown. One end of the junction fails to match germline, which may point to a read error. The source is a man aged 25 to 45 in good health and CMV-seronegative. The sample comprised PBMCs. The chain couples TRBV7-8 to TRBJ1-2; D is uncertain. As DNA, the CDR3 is TGTGCCACCAGCCATGACTATGGCTACACCTTC. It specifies CATSHDYGYTF.